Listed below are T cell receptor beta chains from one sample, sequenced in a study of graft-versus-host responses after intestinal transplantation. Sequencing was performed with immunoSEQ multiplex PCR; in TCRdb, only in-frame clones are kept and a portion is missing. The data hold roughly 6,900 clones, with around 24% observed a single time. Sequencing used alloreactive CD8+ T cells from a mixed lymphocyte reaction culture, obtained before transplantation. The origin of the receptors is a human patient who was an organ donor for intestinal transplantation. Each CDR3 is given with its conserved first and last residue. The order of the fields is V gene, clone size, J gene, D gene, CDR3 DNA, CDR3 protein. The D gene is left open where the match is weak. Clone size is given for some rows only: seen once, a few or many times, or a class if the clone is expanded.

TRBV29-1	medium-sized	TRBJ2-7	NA	TGCAGCGTTTGGGACGGCTACGAGCAGTACTTC	CSVWDGYEQYF
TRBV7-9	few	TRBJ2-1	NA	TGTGCCAGCAGCTTACAAAGGGGCGCTTTTGTCTATGAGCAGTTCTTC	CASSLQRGAFVYEQFF
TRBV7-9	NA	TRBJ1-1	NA	TGTGCCAGCAGCTTTCAGGTTAATAAAGCTTTCTTT	CASSFQVNKAFF
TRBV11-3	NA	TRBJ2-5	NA	TGTGCCAGCAGCCCCGTGCCGGGAGAGACCCAGTACTTC	CASSPVPGETQYF
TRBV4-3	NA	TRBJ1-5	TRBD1	TGCGCCAGCAGCCAACTCTTTGGACAGGTCGATCAGCCCCAGCATTTT	CASSQLFGQVDQPQHF
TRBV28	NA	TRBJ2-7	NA	TGTGCCAGCAGTCTCCGAGGGTTCCCCTACGAGCAGTGCTTC	CASSLRGFPYEQCF
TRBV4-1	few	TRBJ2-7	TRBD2	TGTGCCAGCAGCCCAGAGGCGGGAGGGCCGGACGAGCAGTACTTC	CASSPEAGGPDEQYF
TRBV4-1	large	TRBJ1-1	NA	TGCGCCAGCAGCCAAGTCGACCGGGGATTGGGGAACACTGAAGCTTTCTTT	CASSQVDRGLGNTEAFF
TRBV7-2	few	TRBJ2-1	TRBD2	TGTGCCAGCGGGAGCGCGGGGGTGGAGCAGTTCTTC	CASGSAGVEQFF
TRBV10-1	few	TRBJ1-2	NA	TGCGCCAGCAGCCATTGCAGGGACTATGGCTACACCTTC	CASSHCRDYGYTF
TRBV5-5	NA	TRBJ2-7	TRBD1	TGTGCCAGCAGTATCACAGGGGATCCCTACGAGCAGTACTTC	CASSITGDPYEQYF
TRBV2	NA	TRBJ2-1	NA	TGTGCCAGCAGTGACGAAATATCCTCCTACAATGAGCAGTTCTTC	CASSDEISSYNEQFF
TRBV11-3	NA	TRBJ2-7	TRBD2	TGTGCCAGCCGACCAAAGCGGGAGGCCTTTCCCCTCTCCTACGAGCAGTACTTC	CASRPKREAFPLSYEQYF
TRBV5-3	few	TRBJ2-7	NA	TGTGCCAGCAGCTTTGGGGGGGCGCAAGAGCAGTACTTC	CASSFGGAQEQYF
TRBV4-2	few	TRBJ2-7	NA	TGTGCCAGCAGCCAAGTAGACGGCGGGGCCTACGAGCAGTACTTC	CASSQVDGGAYEQYF
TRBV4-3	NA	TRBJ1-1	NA	TGCGCCAGCAGCCAAGCAGGTCTGAACACTGAAGCTTTCTTT	CASSQAGLNTEAFF
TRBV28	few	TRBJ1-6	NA	TGTGCCAGCAGTTTTTCTGGTGGGGGGGCCCCCCTCCACTTT	CASSFSGGGAPLHF
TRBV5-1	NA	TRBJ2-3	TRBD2	TGCGCCAGCAGCTTGCCGACCCGGGACTACACAGATACGCAGTATTTT	CASSLPTRDYTDTQYF
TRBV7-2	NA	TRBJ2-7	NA	TGTGCCAGCAGCTTAGCTTCTGTTTACGAGCAGTACTTC	CASSLASVYEQYF
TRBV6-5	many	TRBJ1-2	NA	TGTGCCAGCAGTTGGACAAACTATGGCTACACCTTC	CASSWTNYGYTF
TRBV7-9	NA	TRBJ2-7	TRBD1	TGTGCCAGCAGCCGGACAGGGGACTCCTACGAGCAGTACTTC	CASSRTGDSYEQYF
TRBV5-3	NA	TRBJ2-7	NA	TGTGCCAGCAGCTCGGGTTACGAGCAGTACTTC	CASSSGYEQYF
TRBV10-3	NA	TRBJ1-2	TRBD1	TGTGCCAGCAGTTTAGGACAGGGAAATGGCTACACCTTC	CASSLGQGNGYTF
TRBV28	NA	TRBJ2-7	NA	TGTGCCGGCAGTTTAGGGCAGGGGCCCTTCTACGGGCAGTACTTC	CAGSLGQGPFYGQYF
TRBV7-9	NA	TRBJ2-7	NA	TGTGCCAGCGGGTTATGGCAGGGCTCCTACGAGCAGTACTTC	CASGLWQGSYEQYF
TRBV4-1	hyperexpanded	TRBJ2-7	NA	TGCGCCAGCAGCCTGGGACGGACCTACGAGCAGTACTTC	CASSLGRTYEQYF
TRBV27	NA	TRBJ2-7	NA	TGTGCCAGCAGTTTATCTGGGAGATACGAGCAGTACTTC	CASSLSGRYEQYF
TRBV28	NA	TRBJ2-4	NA	TGTGCCAGCAGTTTCCCATACAAGGAGGACAAAAACATTCAGTACTTC	CASSFPYKEDKNIQYF
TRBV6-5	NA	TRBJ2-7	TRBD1	TGTGCCAGTCTGGGACAGTCCTACGAGCAGTACTTC	CASLGQSYEQYF
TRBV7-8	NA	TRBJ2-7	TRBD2	TGTGCCAGCAGCTTAGAGGGACTAGCTAGGTACGAGCAGTACTTC	CASSLEGLARYEQYF
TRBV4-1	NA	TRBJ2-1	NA	TGCGCCAGCAGCCAAGAAGCCGCGGATGAGCAGTTCTTC	CASSQEAADEQFF
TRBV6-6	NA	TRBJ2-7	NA	TGTGCCAGCAGTTATGCCTACGAGCAGTACTTC	CASSYAYEQYF
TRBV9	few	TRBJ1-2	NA	TGTGCCAGCAGCGTAGACTGGGATGTAAACTATGGCTACACCTTC	CASSVDWDVNYGYTF
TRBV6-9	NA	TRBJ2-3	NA	TGTGCCAGCACCGGCGGGATGGGGGATACGCAGTATTTT	CASTGGMGDTQYF
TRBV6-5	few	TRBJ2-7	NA	TGTGCCAGCAGTTACGAACAGGTTTCCTACGAGCAGTACTTC	CASSYEQVSYEQYF